A single sample is the source of the 29 T cell receptor beta chains below, sequenced in a study of type 1 regulatory T cells. Their antigens are not known. TCRdb reanalysed the reads using MiXCR and keeps one entry per CDR3 protein. The sample yields roughly 25,000 distinct CDR3 sequences, approximately 72% seen once. The sequenced material came from cultured T cells, either the whole culture or a sorted T cell fraction (not recorded which). Subset meaning: Tr1-enriched cell product generated in vitro against host alloantigens. The receptors stem from a human donor in good health.

This clonotype was seen only once. In nucleotides, the CDR3 is TGTGCCAGCAGCCTCTATCAGGGGGTCGTACCTGGGGGCTATGGCTACACCTTC. Its translation is CASSLYQGVVPGGYGYTF. This chain connects TRBV12-3 or TRBV12-4 to TRBJ1-2; 7 bases match TRBD1. V shed 6 bases and J 4 bases; nucleotides not matched to a gene: 20. CDR3 length: 18 amino acids.

The chain carries TRBV20-1 and TRBJ2-1, with TRBD2 matching over 8 bases. From germline, CDR1 is DFQATT and CDR2 SNEGSKA (reference sequence). Losses at the gene ends were 4 bases for V and 0 bases for J; bases not matched to a gene: 2. The CDR3 runs to 14 residues. The CDR3 is CSAIGTSSYNEQFF. CDR3 DNA: TGCAGTGCTATCGGGACTAGCTCCTACAATGAGCAGTTCTTC.

The chain has TRBV24-1 and TRBJ2-3, with D maybe TRBD2 (5 bases). The length of the CDR3 is 15 residues. CDR1 is KGHDR, CDR2 SFDVKD, per germline. V dropped 1 base and J dropped 1 base, with 8 bases sitting between them. The CDR3 sequence: CATSDFGVGTDTQYF. The CDR3 nucleotides read TGTGCCACCAGTGATTTCGGGGTAGGCACAGATACGCAGTATTTT.

The chain links TRBV29-1 to TRBJ1-2; 7 bases align to TRBD1. This CDR3 has 12 residues. Germline CDR1 reads SQVTM; CDR2 reads ANQGSEA. The junction had 8 bases not matched to a gene; V was cut back by 5 bases and J by 8 bases. In DNA, the CDR3 is TGCAGCGTTAAGGCAGGGGGAGACGGCTACACCTTC. This codes for CSVKAGGDGYTF.

The V call is TRBV7-9, the J call TRBJ2-1; TRBD2 matches at 8 bases. CDR1 SEHNR and CDR2 FQNEAQ come from the germline V gene (reference sequence). The CDR3 is 14 amino acids. The V gene end was trimmed by 5 bases and the J gene end by 9 bases; junction bases not matched to a gene: 9. The CDR3 DNA sequence: TGTGCCAGCAGCCCGGGGGGGGCCTGGCGTGAGCAGTTCTTC. This codes for CASSPGGAWREQFF.

The rearrangement uses TRBV21-1 and TRBJ2-7; TRBD1, the D gene given by the table, was not confirmed from the DNA. TRBV21-1 is a listed pseudogene. This CDR3 is 18 amino acids long. CDR3: CASNKRVFGQAYSYEQYF. In nucleotides, the CDR3 is TGTGCCAGCAACAAACGAGTTTTCGGACAGGCATACTCCTACGAGCAGTACTTC.

V gene TRBV12-3 or TRBV12-4 combines with J gene TRBJ1-5, with D possibly TRBD1 on 5 matching bases. CDR3 size: 15 residues. V was trimmed by 6 bases and J by 5 bases, leaving 17 bases between them. In nucleotides, the CDR3 is TGTGCCAGCAGCCGACGGGGACTTAGGGATCAGCCCCAGCATTTT. Encoded protein: CASSRRGLRDQPQHF.

The chain couples TRBV5-1 to TRBJ1-1; D unclear. The CDR3 runs 12 residues. Germline-derived CDR1 and CDR2 are SGHRS and YFSETQ. V lost 5 bases to trimming and J lost 7 bases, with 12 bases between them. CDR3 DNA sequence: TGCGCCAGCAGGAAAACGGATTTTGAAGCTTTCTTT. This gives the protein CASRKTDFEAFF.

The chain employs TRBV5-1 and TRBJ2-2, with D unresolved. This CDR3 spans 14 amino acids. Germline values: CDR1 SGHRS, CDR2 YFSETQ. V was cut by 2 bases and J by 6 bases, with 11 bases left in between. CDR3 sequence reads: CASSLTVQAGELFF. Here the CDR3 DNA reads TGCGCCAGCAGCTTAACAGTCCAGGCCGGGGAGCTGTTTTTT.

The table lists this clonotype with a few counts. This chain uses TRBV6-1 with TRBJ2-1; 9 bases line up with TRBD2. Germline values: CDR1 MNHNS, CDR2 SASEGT. This CDR3 region has 16 residues. V was pared by 7 bases and J by 4 bases, with 11 bases of the junction left unmatched. In nucleotides, the CDR3 is TGTGCCAGCATCCGAGCTAGCGGGGAAACATACAATGAGCAGTTCTTC. It is translated as CASIRASGETYNEQFF.

The rearrangement uses TRBV7-2 and TRBJ2-2; D may match TRBD1 or TRBD2 (5 bases each). The CDR3 runs 13 residues. Deletions cut 7 bases from V and 7 bases from J, with 13 bases between. In germline, CDR1 is SGHTA, CDR2 FQGNSA. CDR3 amino acids: CASTSYGGGELFF. The CDR3 nucleotides read TGTGCCAGCACCAGTTATGGGGGCGGGGAGCTGTTTTTT. The variable domain in full, completed from reference TRBV7-2 and TRBJ2-2, reads GAGVSQSPSNKVTEKGKDVELRCDPISGHTALYWYRQSLGQGLEFLIYFQGNSAPDKSGLPSDRFSAERTGGSVSTLTIQRTQQEDSAVYLCASTSYGGGELFFGEGSRLTVL.

The rearrangement joins TRBV7-9 to TRBJ1-2; tentatively, D is TRBD1 (6 bases). Germline CDR1 reads SEHNR; CDR2 reads FQNEAQ (reference sequence). V lost 5 bases to trimming and J lost 4 bases, with 11 bases between them. This CDR3 comprises 13 residues. The CDR3: CASSRGGGYGYTF. The CDR3 nucleotides read TGTGCCAGCAGCCGTGGAGGGGGCTATGGCTACACCTTC. The whole variable domain, filled in from reference TRBV7-9 and TRBJ1-2, reads DTGVSQNPRHKITKRGQNVTFRCDPISEHNRLYWYRQTLGQGPEFLTYFQNEAQLEKSRLLSDRFSAERPKGSFSTLEIQRTEQGDSAMYLCASSRGGGYGYTFGSGTRLTVV.

The chain joins TRBV4-1 to TRBJ2-3; no reliable D call. The ends were cut back, 0 bases at V and 0 bases at J, with 19 bases in the middle. This CDR3 is built from 19 residues. Looked up from germline, CDR1 is MGHRA and CDR2 is YSYEKL. This CDR3 reads CASSQDRPPTAASTDTQYF. The CDR3 DNA follows: TGCGCCAGCAGCCAAGATCGTCCCCCGACGGCAGCTAGCACAGATACGCAGTATTTT.

As DNA, the CDR3 is TGTGCCAGCTCCCGGGAGAGTGGGGGGGCGGAGGAGCAGTTCTTC. Its protein product is CASSRESGGAEEQFF. The chain uses TRBV7-8 and TRBJ2-1, with D perhaps matching TRBD2 (7 bases). Looked up from germline, CDR1 is SGHVS and CDR2 is FQNEAQ. The CDR3 has 15 residues. V was cut by 8 bases and J by 10 bases, with 24 bases left in between.

CDR3 residues: CASSIASWETQYF. In DNA, the CDR3 is TGTGCCAGTAGTATAGCTAGCTGGGAGACCCAGTACTTC. V gene TRBV19 combines with J gene TRBJ2-5; D is perhaps TRBD2 (5 bases). Germline loops: CDR1 LNHDA, CDR2 SQIVND (reference sequence). The CDR3 spans 13 residues. V shed 1 base and J shed 5 bases, with 8 bases lying between them.

The V and J genes are TRBV5-6 and TRBJ1-4; D perhaps matches TRBD1 (5 bases). The CDR3 totals 13 residues. Trimming stripped 5 bases from V and 7 bases from J, with 12 bases between. Germline V CDR1 and CDR2: SGHDT, YYEEEE. CDR3 sequence: CASRFRDSEKLFF. CDR3 nucleotides: TGTGCCAGCAGATTCCGGGACTCTGAAAAACTGTTTTTT.

The chain is built from TRBV12-3 or TRBV12-4 and TRBJ1-1; 7 nucleotides match TRBD1. The CDR3 extends over 15 amino acids. Losses at the gene ends were 6 bases for V and 4 bases for J; bases not matched to a gene: 11. The CDR3 bases are TGTGCCAGCAGACCTACAGGGGCCACGGGCACTGAAGCTTTCTTT. This translates into CASRPTGATGTEAFF.

As concerns this clonotype: One junction end disagrees with the germline gene, perhaps due to a read error. The chain carries TRBV7-9 and TRBJ2-7; 9 nucleotides line up with TRBD1. The CDR3 is 14 amino acids. Germline values: CDR1 SEHNR, CDR2 FQNEAQ (reference sequence). This chain's CDR3 is CASSLSGQGFEQHF. The CDR3 nucleotides read TGTGCCAGCAGCCTCTCGGGACAGGGTTTCGAGCAGCACTTC.

The sample holds one count of this clonotype. The rearrangement links TRBV5-6 to TRBJ2-7; D is possibly TRBD2 (5 bases). The CDR3 extends over 13 amino acids. Germline V gene sequence: CDR1 SGHDT, CDR2 YYEEEE. Trimming pared 4 bases from V and 1 base from J, leaving 9 bases between. The CDR3 is CASSPPGSYEQYF. In DNA, the CDR3 is TGTGCCAGCAGCCCACCGGGATCCTACGAGCAGTACTTC.

This chain uses TRBV6-2 or TRBV6-3 with TRBJ2-7; perhaps TRBD1 as D (6 bases). The CDR3 has 13 amino acids. V dropped 7 bases and J dropped 4 bases, with 14 bases sitting between them. The germline V gene encodes CDR1 MNHEY and CDR2 SVGEGT. The CDR3 sequence: CASTRHTGYEQYF. Written as DNA, the CDR3 is TGTGCCAGCACTCGGCATACAGGGTACGAGCAGTACTTC.

The V call is TRBV12-3 or TRBV12-4, the J call TRBJ1-6; no clear D. The CDR3 totals 13 residues. V was clipped by 6 bases and J by 5 bases, with 8 bases between them. The CDR3 here is CASRGTHNSPLHF. The CDR3 bases are TGTGCCAGCAGGGGAACCCATAATTCACCCCTCCACTTT.

The chain combines TRBV7-2 with TRBJ1-2, with a possible D match to TRBD1 (6 bases). V gave up 2 bases and J gave up 6 bases, with 13 bases separating them. Per the germline V gene, CDR1 is SGHTA and CDR2 is FQGNSA. The CDR3 has 14 amino acids. The CDR3 reads CASSLSLWDNGYTF. In nucleotides, the CDR3 is TGTGCCAGCAGCTTAAGTCTCTGGGACAATGGCTACACCTTC.

The chain uses TRBV4-1 and TRBJ1-5, with a weak D call TRBD1 (5 bases). CDR1 MGHRA and CDR2 YSYEKL come from the germline V gene. V lost 1 base and J lost 11, with 12 bases in between. This CDR3 is 13 amino acids long. The CDR3: CASSQGGASAQHF. The DNA for the CDR3 is TGCGCCAGCAGCCAAGGAGGGGCATCAGCCCAGCATTTT.

The chain couples TRBV18 to TRBJ2-1, with 10 bases matching TRBD1. Per germline, CDR1 KGHSH and CDR2 LQKENI. The CDR3 length is 19 residues. Losses at the gene ends were 6 bases for V and 7 bases for J; bases not matched to a gene: 21. In DNA, the CDR3 is TGTGCCAGCTCTCCCCGGGACAGGGGAACTCTCACACACACTAATGAGCAGTTCTTC. As protein: CASSPRDRGTLTHTNEQFF.

The V and J genes are TRBV6-1 and TRBJ1-2, with a possible D match to TRBD1 (6 bases). V lost 5 bases and J 5 bases, leaving 9 bases between the germline ends. This CDR3 is 12 amino acids long. Germline V gene sequence: CDR1 MNHNS, CDR2 SASEGT. The CDR3 coding sequence is TGTGCCAGCAGTCTACAGGGTTATGGCTACACCTTC. It specifies CASSLQGYGYTF.

The CDR3 reads CSATLGTPRAYEQYF. The CDR3 DNA is TGCAGTGCTACCCTTGGGACACCCCGTGCCTACGAGCAGTACTTC. This chain connects TRBV20-1 to TRBJ2-7, with D possibly being TRBD1 (6 bases). CDR1 and CDR2 (germline): DFQATT, SNEGSKA (reference sequence). Trimming pared 4 bases from V and 2 bases from J, leaving 18 bases between. The CDR3 spans 15 residues.

This clonotype was found a few times. The chain has TRBV18 and TRBJ1-4, with a tentative D call TRBD1 (6 bases). V was clipped by 2 bases and J by 6 bases, with 10 bases between them. Germline CDR1 and CDR2: KGHSH and LQKENI. CDR3 length: 14 amino acids. CDR3: CASSPDRRHEKLFF. In DNA, the CDR3 is TGTGCCAGCTCACCAGACAGGCGCCATGAAAAACTGTTTTTT.

This clonotype was recorded once. The chain recombines TRBV7-2 with TRBJ2-7, with a possible D match to TRBD1 (5 bases). Trimming removed 2 bases from V and 6 bases from J, with 11 bases in between. CDR3 length equals 13 residues. Germline CDR1 SGHTA, CDR2 FQGNSA. The CDR3 region has the DNA TGTGCCAGCAGCTTACAGGGTTACTCCGAGCAGTACTTC. Its translation is CASSLQGYSEQYF. The full variable domain, in which reference TRBV7-2 and TRBJ2-7 provide the parts outside the CDR3, is GAGVSQSPSNKVTEKGKDVELRCDPISGHTALYWYRQSLGQGLEFLIYFQGNSAPDKSGLPSDRFSAERTGGSVSTLTIQRTQQEDSAVYLCASSLQGYSEQYFGPGTRLTVT.

V and J are TRBV20-1 and TRBJ2-5; D uncertain. The CDR3 is 12 amino acids. Per the germline V gene, CDR1 is DFQATT and CDR2 is SNEGSKA (reference sequence). Trimming pared 2 bases from V and 3 bases from J, leaving 7 bases between. CDR3 sequence: CSARMAEETQYF. As DNA, the CDR3 is TGCAGTGCTAGAATGGCAGAAGAGACCCAGTACTTC.